Following are 17 T cell receptor beta chains from one sample sequenced in a study of T cell repertoires in cytomegalovirus infection. TCRdb used MiXCR to reprocess the reads, holding one entry per CDR3 protein. The data show nearly 450,000 distinct CDR3 sequences, approximately 30% seen once. The sequenced sample was PBMCs. These receptors were obtained from a human donor in good health (CMV status not recorded). Some clones in this sample may be carry-over from other donors' samples.

CDR3 sequence (DNA): TGTGCCAGCAGTCCCACCCGGGCGCAAGAGACCCAGTACTTC. It is translated as CASSPTRAQETQYF. V usage is TRBV27 and J usage is TRBJ2-5; D is ambiguous. The CDR3 runs to 14 residues. The V and J ends lost 5 bases and 2 bases respectively, with 12 bases between them. Germline V gene data show CDR1 as MNHEY and CDR2 as SMNVEV (reference sequence).

The sample holds many counts of this clonotype. The V gene is TRBV7-8, the J gene TRBJ2-1; maybe TRBD1 (6 bases). V was cut by 1 base and J by 3 bases, with 13 bases left in between. Looked up from germline, CDR1 is SGHVS and CDR2 is FQNEAQ. The CDR3 spans 16 residues. The CDR3, as DNA: TGTGCCAGCAGCTTAGTTCGTCAGGGGCGCTACAATGAGCAGTTCTTC. Residues: CASSLVRQGRYNEQFF.

Many counts were recorded for this clonotype. The CDR3: CAKRDSVQEPQHF. The DNA of the CDR3 is TGCGCGAAGCGGGACAGTGTCCAGGAGCCCCAGCATTTT. The chain combines TRBV23-1 with TRBJ1-5; 7 bases line up with TRBD1. TRBV23-1 has ORF status, its function being uncertain. The CDR3 sequence is 13 residues long.

This sequence joins TRBV5-1 and TRBJ1-2; D is unresolved. CDR3 size: 16 residues. Trimming stripped 4 bases from V and 6 bases from J, with 22 bases between. Per the germline V gene, CDR1 is SGHRS and CDR2 is YFSETQ. The CDR3 is CASSLELSTPGHGYTF. The CDR3 DNA reads TGCGCCAGCAGCCTAGAGCTTTCAACACCTGGTCATGGCTACACCTTC. The whole variable domain, remainder taken from reference TRBV5-1 and TRBJ1-2, is KAGVTQTPRYLIKTRGQQVTLSCSPISGHRSVSWYQQTPGQGLQFLFEYFSETQRNKGNFPGRFSGRQFSNSRSEMNVSTLELGDSALYLCASSLELSTPGHGYTFGSGTRLTVV.

V usage is TRBV27 and J usage is TRBJ2-7; the D call may be TRBD1 or TRBD2 (6 bases each). This CDR3 comprises 15 residues. The germline CDR1 and CDR2 sequences are MNHEY and SMNVEV (reference sequence). V was cut by 3 bases and J by 7 bases, with 19 bases left in between. The CDR3: CASSFGGRRDGEQYF. The CDR3 region has the DNA TGTGCCAGCAGTTTTGGGGGGCGTAGGGATGGGGAGCAGTACTTC.

This clonotype was observed a handful of times. The chain has TRBV6-2 or TRBV6-3 and TRBJ1-1; D unresolved. Per the germline V gene, CDR1 is MNHEY and CDR2 is SVGEGT. V dropped 6 bases and J dropped 1 base, with 12 bases sitting between them. The CDR3 length is 14 residues. The CDR3 DNA reads as TGTGCCAGCAGCACCTCTACGGCGAACACTGAAGCTTTCTTT. Protein: CASSTSTANTEAFF.

The chain couples TRBV18 to TRBJ2-7; D might be TRBD1 (5 bases). This CDR3 region has 18 residues. Between the trimmed V and J ends, which lost 2 bases and 0 bases, there was a span of 20 bases. The germline CDR1 and CDR2 sequences are KGHSH and LQKENI. CDR3 sequence reads: CASSPKEQVLDSSYEQYF. DNA of the CDR3: TGTGCCAGCTCACCAAAGGAGCAAGTTCTAGACAGCTCCTACGAGCAGTACTTC.

The V call is TRBV2, the J call TRBJ1-5; 7 positions match TRBD1. The CDR3 is 15 residues long. The junction had 11 bases not matched to a gene; V was cut back by 5 bases and J by 7 bases. Germline values: CDR1 SNHLY, CDR2 FYNNEI. The CDR3 here is CASSSPTGLDQPQHF. CDR3 nucleotides: TGTGCCAGCAGTTCACCGACAGGGTTGGACCAGCCCCAGCATTTT.

This clonotype was picked up a small number of times. The chain joins TRBV11-2 to TRBJ2-7; 8 bases are shared with TRBD2. V dropped 5 bases and J dropped 2; count of bases not matched to a gene: 11. This CDR3 region has 16 residues. The germline CDR1 and CDR2 sequences are SGHAT and FQNNGV. The CDR3 DNA is TGTGCCAGCAGCCCTCTTCTCGCGGGGGGCCCCTACGAGCAGTACTTC. The encoded protein is CASSPLLAGGPYEQYF.

This clonotype was seen at least ten times. The CDR3 coding sequence is TGTGCCAGCAGCAGGGGGGGTGGAGAGACCCAGTACTTC. Translating it yields CASSRGGGETQYF. The V and J genes are TRBV7-2 and TRBJ2-5; weak D call: TRBD2 (7 bases). This CDR3 has 13 amino acids. V lost 5 bases to trimming and J lost 4 bases, with 11 bases between them. Per germline, CDR1 SGHTA and CDR2 FQGNSA.

This clonotype was observed a handful of times. CDR3 sequence reads: CASSRSGLAVVETQYF. The CDR3 coding sequence is TGTGCCAGCAGCAGGTCGGGACTAGCGGTTGTAGAGACCCAGTACTTC. The chain combines TRBV7-8 with TRBJ2-5; 11 bases are shared with TRBD2. There are 16 residues in the CDR3. Per the germline V gene, CDR1 is SGHVS and CDR2 is FQNEAQ. V was clipped by 5 bases and J by 4 bases; unmatched bases: 9.

This clonotype came up a few times. The chain employs TRBV24-1 and TRBJ2-5, with 12 nucleotides matching TRBD1. Germline-derived CDR1 and CDR2 are KGHDR and SFDVKD. The junction had 3 bases not matched to a gene; V was cut back by 9 bases and J by 2 bases. There are 14 residues in the CDR3. DNA for the CDR3: TGTGCCACCGGGACAGGGGGCTCTCAAGAGACCCAGTACTTC. It specifies CATGTGGSQETQYF.

Only a few counts were recorded for this clonotype. The chain is built from TRBV19 and TRBJ2-7, with TRBD1 identical over 9 bases. The CDR3 spans 15 residues. With 6 bases clipped from V and 5 bases from J, the junction kept 11 bases outside the gene matches. The germline gives CDR1 LNHDA, CDR2 SQIVND (reference sequence). In DNA form, the CDR3 reads TGTGCCAGTAGGCCCGGGACAGGGTATCAAAACGAGCAGTACTTC. It yields the protein CASRPGTGYQNEQYF.

To note about this clonotype: It may be a read error: a sequence one base away is much more abundant. This chain uses TRBV6-5 with TRBJ2-2; the D is unclear. Germline V gene data show CDR1 as MNHEY and CDR2 as SVGAGI. This CDR3 region has 21 residues. V was trimmed by 8 bases and J by 4 bases, leaving 35 bases between them. The CDR3 sequence is CASVPRPRTIGNHLITGELFF. The CDR3 region has the DNA TGTGCCAGCGTACCACGCCCCCGCACTATCGGAAACCATTTGATCACCGGGGAGCTGTTTTTT.

The rearrangement links TRBV3-1 to TRBJ2-1; 12 bases are a match to TRBD2. Per the germline V gene, CDR1 is LGHDT and CDR2 is YNNKEL (reference sequence). V lost 3 bases to trimming and J lost 8 bases; unmatched junction nucleotides: 8. The CDR3 runs 16 residues. CDR3 in DNA: TGTGCCAGCAGCCACCTAGCGGGGGGGCCGTCTTATGAGCAGTTCTTC. Its translation: CASSHLAGGPSYEQFF.

This clonotype has just a few counts. V usage is TRBV28 and J usage is TRBJ2-5; TRBD2 might be the D (5 bases). The CDR3 length is 13 residues. CDR1 is MDHEN and CDR2 is SYDVKM in the germline V gene. Trimming left V 9 bases short and J 5 bases short, with 16 bases between. CDR3 bases: TGTGCCAGTACCTCTCGGGGTTTGGAGACCCAGTACTTC. Amino acids: CASTSRGLETQYF.

The chain carries TRBV30 and TRBJ2-2; possible D gene TRBD1, 8 bases. The CDR3 has 15 amino acids. Germline V CDR1 and CDR2: GTSNPN, SVGIG (reference sequence). V was clipped by 3 bases and J by 2 bases, with 13 bases between them. The CDR3: CAWRTGGVNTGELFF. CDR3 coding DNA: TGTGCCTGGAGAACAGGGGGGGTAAACACCGGGGAGCTGTTTTTT.